The present T cell receptor (beta chain) was sequenced within a study of CD8+ T cells in alopecia areata. V shed 4 bases and J shed 6 bases, with 11 bases lying between them. The V gene's germline CDR1 is SQVTM and CDR2 ANQGSEA. The CDR3 runs 12 residues. Specified treatment: oral pan-JAK inhibitor, 5-10 mg twice daily. PBMCs, the starting material, were the source of sorted CD4+ and CD8+ T cells. RNA was extracted and reverse transcribed into cDNA as the sequencing template. The table came from immunoSEQ multiplex PCR; TCRdb's copy has only in-frame clones and leaves some out. Among about 210,000 clones listed, approximately 72% were seen once.

The sequence was obtained from a human donor with alopecia areata. The rearrangement uses TRBV29-1 and TRBJ2-3; D is undetermined. Sequencing was performed on CD4+ T cells sorted from blood, taken at approximately week 42, from a patient treated with tofacitinib. The CDR3 protein is CSVGRSYDTQYF. Written as DNA, the CDR3 is TGCAGCGTTGGTCGATCGTACGATACGCAGTATTTT.